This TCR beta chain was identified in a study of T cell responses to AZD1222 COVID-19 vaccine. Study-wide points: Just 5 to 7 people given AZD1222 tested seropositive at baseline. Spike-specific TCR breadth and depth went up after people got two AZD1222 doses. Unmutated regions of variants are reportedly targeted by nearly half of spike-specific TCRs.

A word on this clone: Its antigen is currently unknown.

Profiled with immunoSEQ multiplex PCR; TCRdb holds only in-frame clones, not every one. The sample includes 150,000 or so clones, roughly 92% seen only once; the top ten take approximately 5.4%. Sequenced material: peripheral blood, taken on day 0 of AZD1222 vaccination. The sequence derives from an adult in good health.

The CDR3 DNA reads TGCGCCAGCAGCCAAGAGCCAGCCTACGAGCAGTACTTC. Amino acid sequence: CASSQEPAYEQYF. J is TRBJ2-7 and V is TRBV4-1; no definite D call. The CDR3 contains 13 residues. Trimming took off 0 bases at V and 2 bases at J, with 5 bases between the two ends. CDR1 and CDR2 (germline): MGHRA, YSYEKL.